The clone carrying this T cell receptor (beta chain) was counted a few times. The target antigen is unknown. This sample is part of a study of T-cell memory formation after mild COVID-19. Study results and limitations: Certain responding clones were present in pre-infection memory, suggesting participation of cross-reactive memory.

It was 5'RACE with constant-segment primers that produced the TCR alpha and TCR beta cDNA libraries, which carried sample barcodes and UMIs. MiXCR, applied by TCRdb to the 5' RACE reads, yields one record per CDR3 protein. The table has under 700,000 distinct CDR3 sequences, just over 20% seen once. V lost 2 bases and J lost 3, with 7 bases in between. Per germline, CDR1 MRHNA and CDR2 SNTAGT. CDR3 length equals 14 residues. The chain is built from TRBV6-4 and TRBJ2-2, with a weak D call TRBD1 (5 bases). The sequence derives from an adult woman who had mild COVID-19 (a few samples of this study predate the infection). Cell type and time point are not known. The sample comprised PBMCs or a T cell subset sorted from them (not recorded which). CDR3 amino acids: CASSDRGDTGELFF. The CDR3 nucleotides are TGTGCCAGCAGTGACAGGGGCGACACCGGGGAGCTGTTTTTT.